This is a list of T cell receptor beta chains from one sample in a study of blood T cell repertoires in COVID-19. Some clones are missing from TCRdb's copy, which holds only in-frame ones; the method was immunoSEQ multiplex PCR. The table records 55,000 to 65,000 clones, approximately 86% of them present only once. Material: peripheral blood. The receptors were gathered from a man aged 55 to 70 with acute or convalescent COVID-19. The CDR3 runs from the conserved cysteine through the conserved F or W. The D gene is left open where the match is weak. A row's size may be missing; if present it is once, few, many or a size class.

size: -
V: TRBV5-4
D: TRBD1
J: TRBJ1-2
DNA: TGTGCCAGCAGGTCCGGGACAGGGGCGGACTATGGCTACACCTTC
CDR3: CASRSGTGADYGYTF

size: -
V: TRBV5-4
D: TRBD2
J: TRBJ2-7
DNA: TGTGCCAGCAGCCTTAGCGGGAGTGGGTCCTACGAGCAGTACTTC
CDR3: CASSLSGSGSYEQYF

size: -
V: TRBV12-3/TRBV12-4
D: -
J: TRBJ2-7
DNA: TGTGCCAGCAGTTTAGGGCCGTCCTACGAGCAGTACTTC
CDR3: CASSLGPSYEQYF

size: many
V: TRBV12-3/TRBV12-4
D: -
J: TRBJ2-7
DNA: TGTGCCAGCAGATCGGGGAGCAACGAGCAGTACTTC
CDR3: CASRSGSNEQYF

size: few
V: TRBV28
D: -
J: TRBJ1-2
DNA: TGTGCCACCATACTCCTAGACCAGCAACTCTCCTATGGCTACACCTTC
CDR3: CATILLDQQLSYGYTF

size: -
V: TRBV5-1
D: -
J: TRBJ1-5
DNA: TGCGCCAGCAGCTTGGAAGGGGGCAATCAGCCCCAGCATTTT
CDR3: CASSLEGGNQPQHF

size: -
V: TRBV14
D: TRBD1
J: TRBJ2-7
DNA: TGTGCCAGCAGCCAACCCGGGACAGGTCCACGGGAGCAGTACTTC
CDR3: CASSQPGTGPREQYF

size: once
V: TRBV5-1
D: TRBD2
J: TRBJ2-3
DNA: TGCGCCAGCAGCCTTCAGCGGGAGTTGACAGATACGCAGTATTTT
CDR3: CASSLQRELTDTQYF

size: -
V: TRBV2
D: TRBD1
J: TRBJ1-6
DNA: TGTGCCAGCAGTGACCGGAGGACAGGGAATTCACCCCTCCACTTT
CDR3: CASSDRRTGNSPLHF

size: -
V: TRBV6-1
D: TRBD1
J: TRBJ1-5
DNA: TGTGCCAGCAGTGTCCAGGGGGGACTGAGCAATCAGCCCCAGCATTTT
CDR3: CASSVQGGLSNQPQHF

size: -
V: TRBV28
D: -
J: TRBJ1-2
DNA: TGTGCCAGCAGTCTCCGGGCCTTAGAGGGTGGCTACACCTTC
CDR3: CASSLRALEGGYTF

size: -
V: TRBV6-1
D: -
J: TRBJ2-1
DNA: TGTGCCAGCAGTAAAGCGGGACAAATCTACAATGAGCAGTTCTTC
CDR3: CASSKAGQIYNEQFF

size: -
V: TRBV5-1
D: -
J: TRBJ1-5
DNA: TGCGCCAGCAGCTTGGCCGGTATCAGGGATCAGCCCCAGCATTTT
CDR3: CASSLAGIRDQPQHF

size: -
V: TRBV15
D: -
J: TRBJ1-1
DNA: TGTGCCACCAGTCAGGGGTCTGGGTGGGGCACTGAAGCTTTCTTT
CDR3: CATSQGSGWGTEAFF

size: -
V: TRBV30
D: -
J: TRBJ2-7
DNA: TGTGCCTGGACTGAAGGGGGCGAGCAGTACTTC
CDR3: CAWTEGGEQYF

size: -
V: TRBV18
D: TRBD1
J: TRBJ1-2
DNA: TGTGCCAGCTCGTCAAATTCACAGGGGAACTATGGCTACACCTTC
CDR3: CASSSNSQGNYGYTF

size: -
V: TRBV7-9
D: TRBD2
J: TRBJ2-5
DNA: TGTGCCAGCAGCTTAAGACAAAGCGGGGGGACCCAGTACTTC
CDR3: CASSLRQSGGTQYF

size: few
V: TRBV24-1
D: -
J: TRBJ2-3
DNA: TGTGCCACCAGTGGGCGGGATACGCAGTATTTT
CDR3: CATSGRDTQYF

size: -
V: TRBV29-1
D: -
J: TRBJ2-1
DNA: TGCAGCGTTGAAGATGGTAGTGGAGGGAATGAGCAGTTCTTC
CDR3: CSVEDGSGGNEQFF

size: -
V: TRBV5-1
D: TRBD1
J: TRBJ1-5
DNA: TGCGCCAGCAGCTTGGGGACAGGGGAACAGCCCCAGCATTTT
CDR3: CASSLGTGEQPQHF

size: -
V: TRBV6-5
D: TRBD2
J: TRBJ2-1
DNA: TGTGCCAGCAGGTTAGCGGGAGGCTTATACAATGAGCAGTTCTTC
CDR3: CASRLAGGLYNEQFF

size: -
V: TRBV11-2
D: TRBD1
J: TRBJ2-2
DNA: TGTGCCAGCAGCCCGATCGGACAGGTGAACACCGGGGAGCTGTTTTTT
CDR3: CASSPIGQVNTGELFF

size: -
V: TRBV5-1
D: -
J: TRBJ2-7
DNA: TGCGCCAGCAGCTTGAATTCGGTAGTTTACGAGCAGTACTTC
CDR3: CASSLNSVVYEQYF

size: -
V: TRBV15
D: -
J: TRBJ1-1
DNA: TGTGCCACCAGCCCGCAAGGGGACACTGAAGCTTTCTTT
CDR3: CATSPQGDTEAFF

size: -
V: TRBV2
D: -
J: TRBJ2-2
DNA: TGTGCCAGCAGTTCCCAAGCCAACGAGCTGTTTTTT
CDR3: CASSSQANELFF

size: -
V: TRBV21-1
D: -
J: TRBJ2-1
DNA: TGTGCCAGCAGCAATCGCCTAGCGGGAGGATTTAATAGGGATGAGCAGTTCTTC
CDR3: CASSNRLAGGFNRDEQFF

size: -
V: TRBV29-1
D: -
J: TRBJ2-3
DNA: TGCAGCGTTGAAGCTCTTCTAGGTGGTGGTACGCAGTATTTT
CDR3: CSVEALLGGGTQYF

size: -
V: TRBV24-1
D: TRBD2
J: TRBJ2-2
DNA: TGTGCCACCAGTGATGAAACCGGGACTAGCGGAGACACCGGGGAGCTGTTTTTT
CDR3: CATSDETGTSGDTGELFF

size: -
V: TRBV18
D: -
J: TRBJ1-1
DNA: TGTGCCAGCTCATCCGGCGCGGGGCGAGCTTTCTTT
CDR3: CASSSGAGRAFF

size: -
V: TRBV6-5
D: -
J: TRBJ1-3
DNA: TGTGCCAGCAGTTACCAAAACACCATATATTTT
CDR3: CASSYQNTIYF

size: -
V: TRBV19
D: -
J: TRBJ2-2
DNA: TGTGCCAGTAGGGACAGCGCGAACACCGGGGAGCTGTTTTTT
CDR3: CASRDSANTGELFF

size: -
V: TRBV11-2
D: -
J: TRBJ1-6
DNA: TGTGCCAGCAGCTTAGCGACAGTAGGGAATTCACCCCTCCACTTT
CDR3: CASSLATVGNSPLHF

size: -
V: TRBV2
D: -
J: TRBJ2-7
DNA: TGTGCCAGCGAATGGCACTCCTACGAGCAGTACTTC
CDR3: CASEWHSYEQYF

size: -
V: TRBV19
D: -
J: TRBJ1-4
DNA: TGTGCCAGTAGTATAACTTTGGCGGCTAATGAAAAACTGTTTTTT
CDR3: CASSITLAANEKLFF

size: -
V: TRBV28
D: TRBD1
J: TRBJ2-3
DNA: TGTGCCAGCAGTTCCTTCCGACAGGGGACCCAACATATCACAGATACGCAGTATTTT
CDR3: CASSSFRQGTQHITDTQYF

size: -
V: TRBV5-1
D: TRBD1
J: TRBJ1-5
DNA: TGCGCCAGCAGCCCGGGACAGGGTGGGTACAATCAGCCCCAGCATTTT
CDR3: CASSPGQGGYNQPQHF